This T cell receptor beta chain was obtained from a study of T cells in Graves' hyperthyroidism and ophthalmopathy. Overall study: Peripheral blood was collected at initial diagnosis, before any treatment. Regarding the study as a whole: Blood held most thyroid clonotypes expanded above 0.001 frequency.

From germline, CDR1 is MGHRA and CDR2 YSYEKL. Unmatched junction bases numbered 7, after V lost 5 bases and J lost 4 bases. This CDR3 is 16 amino acids long. Subjects with ophthalmopathy showed a Clinical Activity Score no lower than 3, a NOSPECS grade no lower than 4, and a duration shorter than 3 months. There were TCR beta CDR3 regions amplified from RNA transcripts. HTBI primers were used for first-round RT-PCR of the TCR CDR3. TCRdb re-derived calls from the multiplex PCR reads in MiXCR, one entry per CDR3 protein. This sample has about 380,000 distinct CDR3 sequences, with around a sixth found just once. In this sample, this clonotype turned up a few times. The antigen is undetermined.

The chain links TRBV4-1 to TRBJ2-5; 13 nucleotides line up with TRBD2. This receptor was taken from a man in his late teens or twenties with Graves' ophthalmopathy. Source material: blood. CDR3 in amino acids: CASSNRLAGGVETQYF. The CDR3 DNA sequence: TGCGCCAGCAGCAACCGACTAGCGGGGGGCGTAGAGACCCAGTACTTC.